These T cell receptor beta chains were read from a single sample in a study of response to subunit inactivated influenza vaccine. TCRdb called the RT-PCR reads again in MiXCR, with one record for every CDR3 protein. The sample carries around 190,000 distinct CDR3 sequences, nearly 9.5% recorded once. Sequencing used non-naive T cells sorted from PBMCs, obtained on the day of vaccination. Every receptor here comes from a man over 45 who received an inactivated influenza vaccine. Both conserved end residues are part of each CDR3. A D gene is named only where the DNA matches it firmly. Expanded clones get a size class; other rows say once, few or many, or leave the size out.

j_gene	abundance	d_gene	v_gene	CDR3aa	CDR3nt
TRBJ2-3	-	-	TRBV5-8	CASSPGVPSTDTQYF	TGTGCCAGCAGCCCTGGGGTGCCTAGCACAGATACGCAGTATTTT
TRBJ2-1	many	TRBD2	TRBV3-1	CASSRLTSGYNEQFF	TGTGCCAGCAGCCGGCTGACTAGCGGCTACAATGAGCAGTTCTTC
TRBJ2-5	few	TRBD2	TRBV5-1	CASSLGTSGGYQETQYF	TGCGCCAGCAGCCTAGGGACTAGCGGGGGGTACCAAGAGACCCAGTACTTC
TRBJ2-1	many	TRBD2	TRBV3-1	CASSQVQAGYNEQFF	TGTGCCAGCAGCCAAGTTCAAGCGGGGTACAATGAGCAGTTCTTC
TRBJ2-2	few	TRBD1	TRBV5-1	CASSSSGQGNTGELFF	TGCGCCAGCAGCTCCTCGGGACAGGGCAACACCGGGGAGCTGTTTTTT
TRBJ2-2	few	-	TRBV28	CASQSTRSVSGELFF	TGTGCCAGCCAATCAACAAGAAGCGTATCCGGGGAGCTGTTTTTT
TRBJ2-1	-	TRBD1	TRBV12-3/TRBV12-4	CASSLSVRIQGFSYEQFF	TGTGCCAGCAGTTTATCCGTACGTATACAGGGGTTTTCGTATGAGCAGTTCTTC
TRBJ1-1	-	-	TRBV6-5	CASRAPGTEAFF	TGTGCCAGCAGGGCCCCGGGCACTGAAGCTTTCTTT
TRBJ2-7	few	TRBD2	TRBV7-9	CASSPSGGSSYEQYF	TGTGCCAGCAGCCCTAGCGGGGGGAGCTCCTACGAGCAGTACTTC
TRBJ2-4	many	-	TRBV20-1	CSASPRANIQYF	TGCAGTGCTAGTCCCAGGGCGAACATTCAGTACTTC
TRBJ1-5	few	-	TRBV12-3/TRBV12-4	CASSLRGGPINQPQHF	TGTGCCAGCAGTTTACGGGGGGGGCCCATCAATCAGCCCCAGCATTTT
TRBJ2-3	few	-	TRBV28	CASSLPTGTSGTDTQYF	TGTGCCAGCAGTTTACCAACAGGGACCTCTGGCACAGATACGCAGTATTTT
TRBJ1-5	many	-	TRBV6-2/TRBV6-3	CASSYIGPAVIYSNQPQHF	TGTGCCAGCAGTTATATAGGTCCGGCGGTCATCTATAGCAATCAGCCCCAGCATTTT